This entry lists 13 T cell receptor beta chains sequenced from one sample in a study of shared clonotypes between healthy human individuals (dated by TCRdb to 2020 to 2021). Receptors were amplified or captured by the immunoSEQ multiplex PCR assay. TCRdb retrieved this table from immuneACCESS and kept in-frame rearrangements only. Not all clones are present; in checked studies, unresolved V genes account for under half, and no reason is known for the remainder. In this sample the table shows around 1.6 million clones, 95% to 99% of which occur a single time. The ten largest clonotypes hold around 0.45% of the sample. Source material: naive CD4+ T cells sorted from blood. Read against the paper, the sample's cell subset or site label means: CD45RA+ positively selected. Receptors originate from a young man in good health.

The chain uses TRBV2 and TRBJ1-4; unclear D gene. The CDR3 is 11 residues long. Per the germline V gene, CDR1 is SNHLY and CDR2 is FYNNEI. Deletions cut 5 bases from V and 8 bases from J, with 6 bases between. The CDR3 DNA reads TGTGCCAGCAGTCAACAGGAAAAACTGTTTTTT. Translating it yields CASSQQEKLFF.

The genes are TRBV18 and TRBJ2-3; the match to TRBD2 covers 12 bases. V lost 6 bases and J lost 3; bases outside the gene matches: 7. The germline V gene encodes CDR1 KGHSH and CDR2 LQKENI. The CDR3 is made up of 16 amino acids. In DNA form, the CDR3 reads TGTGCCAGCTCTCCGACTAGCGGGAGTGGAACAGATACGCAGTATTTT. This translates into CASSPTSGSGTDTQYF.

The chain employs TRBV6-6 and TRBJ2-1; 8 bases map to TRBD1. The CDR3 consists of 11 residues. Germline assignment: CDR1 MNHNY and CDR2 SVGAGI (reference sequence). Trimming at V came to 8 bases and at J to 13 bases, leaving 7 bases not matched to a gene. CDR3 residues: CASGWTGSQFF. The CDR3, as DNA: TGTGCCAGCGGATGGACAGGGTCTCAGTTCTTC.

The chain recombines TRBV5-5 with TRBJ2-5; no clear D. This CDR3 has 12 amino acids. V lost 3 bases and J lost 1, with 4 bases in between. Germline lookup yields CDR1 SGHKS and CDR2 YYEKEE (reference sequence). CDR3 sequence reads: CASSSPQETQYF. The CDR3 DNA sequence: TGTGCCAGCAGCTCTCCCCAAGAGACCCAGTACTTC.

On this clone itself: Within the sample, other DNA sequences also encode this same CDR3. The J gene is TRBJ2-7, the V gene TRBV5-1, with no clear D. CDR1 is SGHRS and CDR2 is YFSETQ in the germline V gene. This CDR3 contains 14 residues. V shed 1 base and J shed 0 bases, with 8 bases lying between them. CDR3 region: CASSLTVSSYEQYF. CDR3 bases: TGCGCCAGCAGCTTGACGGTGTCCTCCTACGAGCAGTACTTC.

The chain couples TRBV5-4 to TRBJ2-3, with no clear D. There are 12 residues in the CDR3. Germline CDR1 reads SGHNT; CDR2 reads YYREEE (reference sequence). With 0 bases removed from V and 4 bases from J, the gap between germline ends came to 3 bases. CDR3 loop: CASSLESDTQYF. The DNA for the CDR3 is TGTGCCAGCAGCTTGGAGTCAGATACGCAGTATTTT.

J is TRBJ1-2 and V is TRBV6-1; D gene uncertain. The CDR3 sequence is 11 residues long. V lost 7 bases, J lost 4 bases, and 7 bases lay in between. Germline-derived CDR1 and CDR2 are MNHNS and SASEGT. CDR3 sequence: CASNPSYGYTF. The CDR3 DNA reads as TGTGCCAGCAACCCTAGCTATGGCTACACCTTC.

The chain employs TRBV4-3 and TRBJ2-3, with D possibly being TRBD2 (6 bases). The length of the CDR3 is 17 residues. The V end was cut by 6 bases, the J end by 2 bases, with 21 bases between. Germline V lookup: CDR1 LGHNA, CDR2 YSLEER. CDR3 sequence (DNA): TGCGCCAGCAGACAATCGTCGGGAGTTCTGGACACAGATACGCAGTATTTT. Protein product: CASRQSSGVLDTDTQYF.

The J gene is TRBJ1-2, the V gene TRBV5-4; 7 positions match TRBD1. The CDR3 is made up of 14 amino acids. CDR1 is SGHNT and CDR2 is YYREEE in the germline V gene (reference sequence). V was pared by 3 bases and J by 4 bases, with 6 bases of the junction left unmatched. The CDR3 DNA reads TGTGCCAGCAGCTCAGGGGGTCGGGTCTATGGCTACACCTTC. Amino acids: CASSSGGRVYGYTF.

The chain employs TRBV6-5 and TRBJ1-5; TRBD1 matches 8 bases. This CDR3 has 14 residues. Germline CDR1 is MNHEY and CDR2 is SVGAGI. The J segment lost 1 base and the V segment lost 6 bases, leaving 2 bases of the junction unmatched. CDR3 nucleotides: TGTGCCAGCAGCAGGGGGCCCAGCAATCAGCCCCAGCATTTT. Translated: CASSRGPSNQPQHF.

DNA for the CDR3: TGTGCCAGCAGCCGGATTGATTTGAACACTGAAGCTTTCTTT. It translates to CASSRIDLNTEAFF. The genes are TRBV11-2 and TRBJ1-1; no firm D call. CDR1 and CDR2 (germline): SGHAT, FQNNGV. Trimming stripped 5 bases from V and 0 bases from J, with 10 bases between. This CDR3 has 14 amino acids. The full variable domain, rest sourced from reference TRBV11-2 and TRBJ1-1, is EAGVAQSPRYKIIEKRQSVAFWCNPISGHATLYWYQQILGQGPKLLIQFQNNGVVDDSQLPKDRFSAERLKGVDSTLKIQPAKLEDSAVYLCASSRIDLNTEAFFGQGTRLTVV.

This clone was detected only once. The chain joins TRBV5-6 to TRBJ1-4; D gene uncertain. V was pared by 0 bases and J by 5 bases, with 17 bases between. In germline, CDR1 is SGHDT, CDR2 YYEEEE. This CDR3 is built from 17 residues. The CDR3 loop is CASSLEITAGRNEKLFF. The CDR3 region has the DNA TGTGCCAGCAGCTTGGAGATAACGGCCGGGAGGAATGAAAAACTGTTTTTT.

In this sample, this clone turned up once. The V and J genes are TRBV5-4 and TRBJ2-5; D is possibly TRBD2 (6 bases). V lost 5 bases to trimming and J lost 3 bases, with 17 bases between them. The CDR3 totals 15 residues. Germline CDR1 and CDR2: SGHNT and YYREEE (reference sequence). The CDR3 region has the DNA TGTGCCAGCAGTAGGGAGGAGGTCCGAGAAGAGACCCAGTACTTC. Protein product: CASSREEVREETQYF.